This T cell receptor beta chain is from a study of immune heterogeneity within non-small cell lung tumors. Each sample used approximately 550 ng of genomic DNA from bulk tumor tissue. Several spatially distant biopsies were obtained per primary tumor intraoperatively. Patients went through curative surgery, and their non-small cell lung cancer was untreated and newly diagnosed. The length of the CDR3 is 13 residues. V gave up 8 bases and J gave up 0 bases; unmatched junction bases: 4. Germline lookup yields CDR1 MNHNS and CDR2 SASEGT. The table lists this clonotype with many counts. It was with 32 V and 13 J primers that multiplex PCR amplified TCR beta CDR3. TCRdb redid the calling of the multiplex PCR reads with MiXCR, one entry per CDR3 protein. Among 21,000 or so distinct CDR3 sequences listed, approximately 30% were seen once.

The receptor was derived from a man aged 40-49 years with non-small cell lung cancer. Sequencing was carried out using lung tumor tissue. V gene TRBV6-1 combines with J gene TRBJ2-7; 7 bases align to TRBD1. The CDR3 DNA is TGTGCCAGCCTACAGGGGTCCTCCTACGAGCAGTACTTC. This sequence encodes CASLQGSSYEQYF.